Below, 14 T cell receptor beta chains from the same sample are listed, as sequenced in a study of beta chain features in type 1 diabetes. Findings and limits, study-wide: A moderate, significant TCRB CDR3 shortening appeared in type 1 diabetes across four CD4+ subsets.

Expressed TCRB transcripts got sequenced, as all isolated RNA was reverse transcribed. The data were produced by immunoSEQ multiplex PCR, yet TCRdb's version contains in-frame clones alone and is incomplete. This table holds about 240,000 clones, roughly 14% found once. Their target antigens are unknown. The source material was naive CD4+ T cells from blood. These receptors came from a man aged 25 to 40 with type 1 diabetes.

The sample holds a few counts of this clone. The J gene is TRBJ2-2, the V gene TRBV5-1, with 11 bases identical to TRBD2. This CDR3 has 17 residues. The germline V gene has CDR1 SGHRS and CDR2 YFSETQ. V lost 4 bases to trimming and J lost 1 base; unmatched junction nucleotides: 6. CDR3 in amino acids: CASSHAGTSGNTGELFF. CDR3 nucleotide sequence: TGCGCCAGCAGCCACGCAGGGACTAGCGGGAACACCGGGGAGCTGTTTTTT. Using reference TRBV5-1 and TRBJ2-2 for the parts outside the CDR3, the full variable domain is KAGVTQTPRYLIKTRGQQVTLSCSPISGHRSVSWYQQTPGQGLQFLFEYFSETQRNKGNFPGRFSGRQFSNSRSEMNVSTLELGDSALYLCASSHAGTSGNTGELFFGEGSRLTVL.

As DNA, the CDR3 is TGTGCCAGTAGTACCCGCAGATCCCGACAGGCCGCTTGGGACAATGAGCAGTTCTTC. It encodes CASSTRRSRQAAWDNEQFF. The rearrangement links TRBV19 to TRBJ2-1; D is perhaps TRBD1 (6 bases). The V end was cut by 4 bases, the J end by 5 bases, with 27 bases between. The CDR3 sequence is 19 residues long. CDR1 and CDR2 from the germline V gene are LNHDA and SQIVND (reference sequence).

This clone occurred a few times. The rearrangement uses TRBV7-2 and TRBJ1-5; D is unclear. The V and J ends lost 1 base and 0 bases respectively, with 10 bases between them. CDR1 and CDR2 (germline): SGHTA, FQGNSA. This CDR3 has 16 residues. The CDR3, as DNA: TGTGCCAGCAGCTTAGATCGGGGTTATAGCAATCAGCCCCAGCATTTT. Translated, it gives CASSLDRGYSNQPQHF.

This rearrangement joins TRBV10-2 to TRBJ2-5; possibly TRBD2 for D (6 bases). Germline assignment: CDR1 WSHSY and CDR2 SAAADI. The CDR3 is 14 amino acids. The V end lost 6 bases, the J end lost 5 bases, and 16 bases lay between the germline ends. The DNA for the CDR3 is TGCGCCAGCAGACTAGCAGCGGTAGCGGAGACCCAGTACTTC. It codes for CASRLAAVAETQYF.

This clone turned up a few times. This sequence joins TRBV7-9 and TRBJ2-5; D may be TRBD2 (6 bases). This CDR3 contains 14 residues. CDR1 and CDR2 (germline): SEHNR, FQNEAQ (reference sequence). The V gene lost 3 bases and the J gene lost 0 bases, with 8 bases spanning the gap. The CDR3 nucleotides are TGTGCCAGCAGCTTTTGGACTAACCAAGAGACCCAGTACTTC. As protein: CASSFWTNQETQYF.

This clone was counted only a few times. This chain's CDR3 is CASSETGQRDTQYF. CDR3 coding DNA: TGTGCCAGCAGCGAGACAGGTCAAAGGGATACGCAGTATTTT. The chain carries TRBV6-6 and TRBJ2-3; weak D call: TRBD1 (6 bases). Germline V gene data show CDR1 as MNHNY and CDR2 as SVGAGI (reference sequence). V shed 6 bases and J shed 6 bases, with 16 bases lying between them. CDR3 size: 14 residues.

The chain recombines TRBV19 with TRBJ1-1, with 7 nucleotides matching TRBD1. This CDR3 is 15 amino acids long. Losses at the gene ends were 3 bases for V and 3 bases for J; bases not matched to a gene: 7. CDR1 and CDR2 (germline): LNHDA, SQIVND (reference sequence). CDR3 residues: CASSMASGGHTEAFF. Here the CDR3 DNA reads TGTGCCAGTAGTATGGCATCAGGGGGGCACACTGAAGCTTTCTTT.

The rearrangement links TRBV9 to TRBJ2-1; D gene uncertain. CDR1 and CDR2 (germline): SGDLS, YYNGEE. V lost 0 bases, J lost 7 bases, and 5 bases lay in between. This CDR3 is built from 12 residues. In DNA form, the CDR3 reads TGTGCCAGCAGCGTAGACTTAAATGAGCAGTTCTTC. This encodes CASSVDLNEQFF.

This clone turned up a few times. This chain connects TRBV7-2 to TRBJ2-2; the match to TRBD1 covers 9 bases. Germline CDR1 reads SGHTA; CDR2 reads FQGNSA. V was pared by 5 bases and J by 7 bases, with 5 bases of the junction left unmatched. The CDR3 spans 14 residues. The CDR3 DNA reads TGTGCCAGCAGCACAGACAGGGGGAGCGGGGAGCTGTTTTTT. Its protein product is CASSTDRGSGELFF.

The rearrangement uses TRBV11-2 and TRBJ2-1, with TRBD2 as a possible D gene (6 bases). Looked up from germline, CDR1 is SGHAT and CDR2 is FQNNGV. V lost 10 bases, J lost 0 bases, and 13 bases lay in between. This CDR3 contains 14 residues. The CDR3 DNA is TGTGCCATCGGAGCGGGTAGCTCCTACAATGAGCAGTTCTTC. This gives the protein CAIGAGSSYNEQFF. Combining the CDR3 with reference TRBV11-2 and TRBJ2-1 gives the whole variable domain EAGVAQSPRYKIIEKRQSVAFWCNPISGHATLYWYQQILGQGPKLLIQFQNNGVVDDSQLPKDRFSAERLKGVDSTLKIQPAKLEDSAVYLCAIGAGSSYNEQFFGPGTRLTVL.

This clone was detected a few times. V and J are TRBV29-1 and TRBJ1-5; the D gene is possibly TRBD1 (5 bases). Trimming cost V 7 bases and J 5 bases, with 12 bases left between them. This CDR3 contains 12 residues. Germline-derived CDR1 and CDR2 are SQVTM and ANQGSEA. This chain's CDR3 is CSATWGDQPQHF. The CDR3 coding sequence is TGCAGCGCCACCTGGGGCGATCAGCCCCAGCATTTT.

CDR3 coding DNA: TGTGCCAGCAGCTTATTAGCGGGACCAAACACAGATACGCAGTATTTT. Its translation is CASSLLAGPNTDTQYF. The rearrangement links TRBV7-9 to TRBJ2-3; 8 bases are a match to TRBD2. V lost 2 bases and J lost 2; bases outside the gene matches: 6. The CDR3 contains 16 residues. Germline assignment: CDR1 SEHNR and CDR2 FQNEAQ (reference sequence).

This clone was observed a few times. The chain uses TRBV19 and TRBJ2-1; TRBD2 matches at 7 bases. Germline values: CDR1 LNHDA, CDR2 SQIVND (reference sequence). This CDR3 spans 16 amino acids. V lost 4 bases to trimming and J lost 2 bases; unmatched junction nucleotides: 8. The CDR3 DNA follows: TGTGCCAGTAGTACCAACCGACTAGCCCCCTACAATGAGCAGTTCTTC. Its protein product is CASSTNRLAPYNEQFF. The whole variable domain, filled in from reference TRBV19 and TRBJ2-1, reads DGGITQSPKYLFRKEGQNVTLSCEQNLNHDAMYWYRQDPGQGLRLIYYSQIVNDFQKGDIAEGYSVSREKKESFPLTVTSAQKNPTAFYLCASSTNRLAPYNEQFFGPGTRLTVL.

The chain has TRBV9 and TRBJ1-6; D is perhaps TRBD1 (6 bases). Trimming took 5 bases from V and 8 from J, leaving 23 bases between them. The CDR3 extends over 17 amino acids. Germline V CDR1 and CDR2: SGDLS, YYNGEE. CDR3 residues: CASSRTVQVKGDSPLHF. In nucleotides, the CDR3 is TGTGCCAGCAGTCGTACGGTCCAGGTCAAGGGGGATTCACCCCTCCACTTT.